Presented here are 30 T cell receptor beta chains from one specimen sequenced in a study of shared clonotypes between healthy human individuals. The data were produced by immunoSEQ multiplex PCR, yet TCRdb's version contains in-frame clones alone and is incomplete. The profile shows fewer than 1 million clones, approximately 97% of them singletons. The naive CD8 population came from CD45RO-negative cells selected for CCR7, without terminally differentiated effector memory CD45RA+ cells. Sequencing used naive CD8+ T cells sorted from blood. The origin of the receptors is a man aged 25-40 years in good health.

The V and J genes are TRBV29-1 and TRBJ2-3; 7 bases fit TRBD1. V lost 6 bases to trimming and J lost 3 bases; unmatched junction nucleotides: 12. The CDR3 consists of 15 residues. Germline V lookup: CDR1 SQVTM, CDR2 ANQGSEA. CDR3 residues: CSVTRRGQATDTQYF. The CDR3 nucleotides read TGCAGCGTCACGAGGAGAGGACAGGCTACAGATACGCAGTATTTT.

This clone has a single count. The chain couples TRBV5-4 to TRBJ2-6; D unresolved. This CDR3 contains 12 residues. CDR1 is SGHNT, CDR2 YYREEE, per germline (reference sequence). The V gene lost 7 bases and the J gene lost 5 bases, with 7 bases spanning the gap. The CDR3 loop is CASAGRANVLTF. CDR3 in DNA: TGTGCCAGCGCCGGCCGGGCCAACGTCCTGACTTTC.

This clone was counted a single time. The chain is built from TRBV29-1 and TRBJ2-1; D may be TRBD2 (6 bases). The CDR3 spans 14 residues. The V and J ends lost 5 bases and 4 bases respectively, with 15 bases between them. The V gene's germline CDR1 is SQVTM and CDR2 ANQGSEA. This CDR3 reads CSVLASEPYNEQFF. The CDR3 DNA follows: TGCAGCGTTCTGGCTAGCGAGCCTTACAATGAGCAGTTCTTC.

This sequence joins TRBV30 and TRBJ1-1; the D gene is possibly TRBD1 (5 bases). The germline gives CDR1 GTSNPN, CDR2 SVGIG (reference sequence). This CDR3 is 13 amino acids long. Trimming left V 0 bases short and J 4 bases short, with 9 bases between. Here the CDR3 reads CAWSVGESTEAFF. CDR3 coding DNA: TGTGCCTGGAGTGTAGGGGAGTCCACTGAAGCTTTCTTT.

The chain carries TRBV6-5 and TRBJ1-5; D is ambiguous. This CDR3 has 13 residues. The V and J ends lost 6 bases and 0 bases respectively, with 6 bases between them. Germline V gene lookup returns CDR1 MNHEY and CDR2 SVGAGI. The chain's CDR3 is CASRTNSNQPQHF. CDR3 DNA sequence: TGTGCCAGCAGAACCAATAGCAATCAGCCCCAGCATTTT.

This chain uses TRBV7-9 with TRBJ2-7; the D gene is possibly TRBD2 (6 bases). V was trimmed by 0 bases and J by 7 bases, leaving 16 bases between them. The CDR3 has 15 amino acids. CDR1 SEHNR and CDR2 FQNEAQ come from the germline V gene (reference sequence). The CDR3 bases are TGTGCCAGCAGCTTAGCACAGGTCCAGGCGGGGGAGCAGTACTTC. As protein: CASSLAQVQAGEQYF. The full variable domain, rest sourced from reference TRBV7-9 and TRBJ2-7, is DTGVSQNPRHKITKRGQNVTFRCDPISEHNRLYWYRQTLGQGPEFLTYFQNEAQLEKSRLLSDRFSAERPKGSFSTLEIQRTEQGDSAMYLCASSLAQVQAGEQYFGPGTRLTVT.

The gene calls are TRBV7-3 and TRBJ2-7; D is tentatively TRBD1 or TRBD2 (5 bases each). Germline-derived CDR1 and CDR2 are SGHTA and FQGTGA. The V gene lost 5 bases and the J gene lost 5 bases, with 10 bases spanning the gap. There are 12 residues in the CDR3. As DNA, the CDR3 is TGTGCCAGCAGCCCCGGGGCCGACGAGCAGTACTTC. Protein product: CASSPGADEQYF.

The chain employs TRBV9 and TRBJ1-1, with TRBD1 as a possible D gene (6 bases). V lost 2 bases and J lost 0, with 17 bases in between. The CDR3 runs to 17 residues. Germline-derived CDR1 and CDR2 are SGDLS and YYNGEE. The CDR3 loop reads CASSVSSRTAMNTEAFF. For the CDR3, the DNA is TGTGCCAGCAGCGTTTCTTCTCGGACAGCGATGAACACTGAAGCTTTCTTT.

This chain uses TRBV29-1 with TRBJ2-7; 13 bases match TRBD2. This CDR3 spans 16 amino acids. The trim removed 0 bases at V and 0 bases at J, leaving 2 bases unmatched. CDR1 is SQVTM and CDR2 is ANQGSEA in the germline V gene. The CDR3 here is CSVEDGLAGDSYEQYF. CDR3 nucleotides: TGCAGCGTTGAAGATGGACTAGCGGGGGACTCCTACGAGCAGTACTTC.

This chain joins TRBV7-9 and TRBJ1-4, with TRBD1 as a possible D gene (5 bases). The length of the CDR3 is 16 residues. CDR1 is SEHNR and CDR2 is FQNEAQ in the germline V gene (reference sequence). With 0 bases removed from V and 6 bases from J, the gap between germline ends came to 14 bases. CDR3 in amino acids: CASSLAPGGSDEKLFF. DNA for the CDR3: TGTGCCAGCAGCTTAGCCCCGGGGGGGTCAGATGAAAAACTGTTTTTT.

The J gene is TRBJ2-7, the V gene TRBV28; D is perhaps TRBD2 (5 bases). The length of the CDR3 is 16 residues. The V and J ends lost 4 bases and 1 base respectively, with 17 bases between them. CDR1 and CDR2 (germline): MDHEN, SYDVKM. CDR3 protein: CASSSTSGSESYEQYF. The CDR3 nucleotides are TGTGCCAGCAGTTCCACCTCGGGATCCGAGTCCTACGAGCAGTACTTC.

V gene TRBV7-3 combines with J gene TRBJ2-7; D is ambiguous. V lost 5 bases, J lost 0 bases, and 11 bases lay in between. Germline loops: CDR1 SGHTA, CDR2 FQGTGA. This CDR3 has 14 residues. The CDR3 DNA reads TGTGCCAGCAGCCCGGAACCTAGCTCCTACGAGCAGTACTTC. Translated, it gives CASSPEPSSYEQYF.

The genes are TRBV7-9 and TRBJ1-4; 7 bases fit TRBD1. V shed 4 bases, J shed 5 bases, and the junction held 10 bases outside the gene matches. The V gene's germline CDR1 is SEHNR and CDR2 FQNEAQ (reference sequence). The CDR3 contains 16 residues. Here the CDR3 reads CASSSGRDSRNEKLFF. CDR3 nucleotide sequence: TGTGCCAGCAGCTCAGGCCGGGACAGCCGAAATGAAAAACTGTTTTTT.

The chain recombines TRBV7-9 with TRBJ1-3, with 7 positions matching TRBD1. Germline assignment: CDR1 SEHNR and CDR2 FQNEAQ (reference sequence). The CDR3 sequence is 15 residues long. The trim removed 4 bases at V and 8 bases at J, leaving 11 bases unmatched. CDR3 in DNA: TGTGCCAGCAGCTCGACTAAGACAGGGAGAGACACCATATATTTT. Translation gives CASSSTKTGRDTIYF.

The V call is TRBV4-2, the J call TRBJ1-2; D possibly corresponds to TRBD1 (6 bases). The V gene lost 3 bases and the J gene lost 6 bases, with 17 bases spanning the gap. Germline V gene sequence: CDR1 LGHNA, CDR2 YNFKEQ. The CDR3 runs 15 residues. CDR3 region: CASSQSAGAADGYTF. In DNA, the CDR3 is TGTGCCAGCAGCCAGAGCGCAGGGGCGGCAGATGGCTACACCTTC.

This chain joins TRBV7-6 and TRBJ2-2; 10 nucleotides match TRBD1. Germline V gene sequence: CDR1 SGHVS, CDR2 FNYEAQ. This CDR3 has 15 amino acids. V trimming: 1 base; J trimming: 7 bases; junction bases outside the gene matches: 3. The CDR3: CASSLGQGAGGELFF. CDR3 bases: TGTGCCAGCAGCTTAGGACAGGGGGCCGGCGGGGAGCTGTTTTTT.

This clone came up once. The chain links TRBV29-1 to TRBJ1-1; unclear D gene. The CDR3 runs 14 residues. Germline-derived CDR1 and CDR2 are SQVTM and ANQGSEA. Trimming took 2 bases from V and 1 from J, leaving 11 bases between them. CDR3 residues: CSVEWPSENTEAFF. In DNA form, the CDR3 reads TGCAGCGTTGAATGGCCCAGCGAGAACACTGAAGCTTTCTTT.

The J gene is TRBJ2-2, the V gene TRBV7-9; D gene ambiguous. The length of the CDR3 is 13 residues. Trimming removed 5 bases from V and 6 bases from J, with 10 bases in between. Looked up from germline, CDR1 is SEHNR and CDR2 is FQNEAQ (reference sequence). Here the CDR3 DNA reads TGTGCCAGCAGCCCGGAAGTTTCCGGGGAGCTGTTTTTT. Protein sequence: CASSPEVSGELFF.

The rearrangement joins TRBV27 to TRBJ2-5, with 7 bases fitting TRBD2. The germline V gene has CDR1 MNHEY and CDR2 SMNVEV (reference sequence). The CDR3 length is 16 residues. Trimming removed 2 bases from V and 5 bases from J; junction bases left unmatched: 11. CDR3 in amino acids: CASSLLFPGGSETQYF. The CDR3 region has the DNA TGTGCCAGCAGTTTACTCTTCCCGGGCGGGAGTGAGACCCAGTACTTC.

V usage is TRBV10-3 and J usage is TRBJ2-5; D is possibly TRBD2 (6 bases). Germline V lookup: CDR1 ENHRY, CDR2 SYGVKD. The CDR3 is 15 residues long. V gave up 1 base and J gave up 2 bases, with 11 bases separating them. The CDR3 is CAISEFASGQETQYF. The CDR3 region has the DNA TGTGCCATCAGTGAGTTCGCAAGCGGGCAAGAGACCCAGTACTTC.

V and J are TRBV29-1 and TRBJ2-5; D is perhaps TRBD2 (6 bases). The CDR3 sequence is 13 residues long. The germline gives CDR1 SQVTM, CDR2 ANQGSEA. Trimming took off 4 bases at V and 0 bases at J, with 9 bases between the two ends. The CDR3 spells CSVGGGNQETQYF. In DNA form, the CDR3 reads TGCAGCGTTGGTGGCGGGAACCAAGAGACCCAGTACTTC.

The chain joins TRBV15 to TRBJ2-7; maybe TRBD1 (7 bases). CDR1 and CDR2 from the germline V gene are LNHNV and YYDKDF (reference sequence). This CDR3 contains 18 residues. Trimming took off 4 bases at V and 6 bases at J, with 28 bases between the two ends. The CDR3 reads CATSNDRERLGPPFEQYF. CDR3 sequence (DNA): TGTGCCACCAGCAATGACAGGGAAAGACTAGGCCCTCCTTTCGAGCAGTACTTC.

Written as DNA, the CDR3 is TGTGCCAGCAGTGAACAATCAGCGGGAGGGGTAGATACGCAGTATTTT. It specifies CASSEQSAGGVDTQYF. The rearrangement joins TRBV6-1 to TRBJ2-3; TRBD2 agrees at 10 bases. From germline, CDR1 is MNHNS and CDR2 SASEGT. Trimming removed 2 bases from V and 5 bases from J; junction bases left unmatched: 7. This CDR3 is built from 16 residues.

This clone showed up just a few times. The V gene is TRBV30, the J gene TRBJ2-2; D may be TRBD2 (5 bases). Trimming left V 0 bases short and J 10 bases short, with 12 bases between. The CDR3 spans 13 residues. Looked up from germline, CDR1 is GTSNPN and CDR2 is SVGIG (reference sequence). The CDR3 sequence: CAWSVRLAEELFF. The DNA of the CDR3 is TGTGCCTGGAGTGTACGGCTAGCCGAGGAGCTGTTTTTT.

This chain uses TRBV13 with TRBJ2-5; 7 positions agree with TRBD2. J gave up 5 bases and V 4 bases, and 7 bases lay outside the gene matches. The CDR3 has 14 residues. Germline CDR1 is PRHDT and CDR2 is FYEKMQ (reference sequence). The CDR3, as DNA: TGTGCCAGCAGCTCAAGCGGGACTTGGGAGACCCAGTACTTC. Translating gives CASSSSGTWETQYF.

This chain links TRBV19 with TRBJ2-5; 7 bases agree with TRBD1. The CDR3 loop spans 17 amino acids. Germline CDR1 is LNHDA and CDR2 is SQIVND (reference sequence). Losses at the gene ends were 5 bases for V and 4 bases for J; bases not matched to a gene: 16. The CDR3 DNA is TGTGCCAGTAGTCGACAGGGAGTCGATCGATTAGTAGAGACCCAGTACTTC. This translates into CASSRQGVDRLVETQYF.

The chain carries TRBV10-3 and TRBJ2-7; D call uncertain. Trimming removed 6 bases from V and 0 bases from J, with 9 bases in between. The germline V gene has CDR1 ENHRY and CDR2 SYGVKD. The CDR3 consists of 13 residues. This CDR3 is CAISGRSSYEQYF. In DNA form, the CDR3 reads TGTGCCATCAGCGGCCGTAGCTCCTACGAGCAGTACTTC.

The genes are TRBV28 and TRBJ2-7; no definite D call. CDR3 size: 14 residues. Trimming stripped 2 bases from V and 2 bases from J, with 10 bases between. CDR1 MDHEN and CDR2 SYDVKM come from the germline V gene. In nucleotides, the CDR3 is TGTGCCAGCAGTTTAGTGACTCAGCCCTACGAGCAGTACTTC. Protein: CASSLVTQPYEQYF.

The gene calls are TRBV5-4 and TRBJ1-4, with a weak D call TRBD1 (6 bases). This CDR3 has 17 amino acids. Trimming took off 1 base at V and 3 bases at J, with 16 bases between the two ends. Germline V gene lookup returns CDR1 SGHNT and CDR2 YYREEE (reference sequence). The CDR3 DNA sequence: TGTGCCAGCAGCTTGATTGGGGAGGGGGATGCTAATGAAAAACTGTTTTTT. It codes for CASSLIGEGDANEKLFF.

This clone was seen just once. The rearrangement joins TRBV6-6 to TRBJ1-2; D is perhaps TRBD1 (6 bases). Trimming removed 7 bases at V and 8 bases at J, with 20 bases between. This CDR3 has 14 amino acids. CDR1 is MNHNY and CDR2 is SVGAGI in the germline V gene (reference sequence). For the CDR3, the DNA is TGTGCCAGCACAGGAGCAGCTAGGGGGGACGGCTACACCTTC. The encoded protein is CASTGAARGDGYTF.